Listed here are 21 T cell receptor beta chains from one sample, sequenced in a study of T cells after yellow fever vaccination. In TCRdb, the 5' RACE reads were re-called with MiXCR into one record per CDR3 protein. The sample has more than 95,000 distinct CDR3 sequences, under 8.5% seen once. Sequenced material: CD4+ T cells sorted from PBMCs, taken less than 11 days after the first yellow fever vaccination. The receptors come from a man aged 18-30 years who received the YFV17D yellow fever vaccine.

This clonotype was detected ten times or more. V is TRBV6-5 and J is TRBJ2-5; D gene unclear. Germline CDR1 reads MNHEY; CDR2 reads SVGAGI. The CDR3 is 14 residues long. V was shortened by 0 bases and J by 4 bases, with 9 bases between the two germline ends. The CDR3 region has the DNA TGTGCCAGCAGTTACTCAGGGTCGGGAGAGACCCAGTACTTC. Encoded protein: CASSYSGSGETQYF.

This clonotype was counted between two and nine times. The rearrangement joins TRBV24-1 to TRBJ2-4, with TRBD1 matching over 7 bases. This CDR3 region has 15 residues. Trimming at V came to 3 bases and at J to 8 bases, leaving 9 bases not matched to a gene. CDR1 is KGHDR, CDR2 SFDVKD, per germline. The CDR3 sequence: CATSDPTGTDDIQYF. CDR3 nucleotides: TGTGCCACCAGTGATCCGACAGGGACCGATGACATTCAGTACTTC.

This clonotype was recorded at least ten times. J is TRBJ2-1 and V is TRBV29-1; TRBD2 aligns across 8 bases. The CDR3 length is 14 residues. Trimming removed 5 bases from V and 8 bases from J; junction bases left unmatched: 11. Germline CDR1 reads SQVTM; CDR2 reads ANQGSEA. In DNA form, the CDR3 reads TGCAGCGTTTCGACTAGCGCGTTAATCCATGAGCAGTTCTTC. Amino acid sequence: CSVSTSALIHEQFF.

This clonotype was observed a handful of times. CDR3 residues: CASSGYGSTGAEAFF. The CDR3 coding sequence is TGTGCCAGCAGTGGTTATGGCTCGACGGGCGCTGAAGCTTTCTTT. The chain combines TRBV27 with TRBJ1-1; no reliable D call. Germline CDR1 MNHEY, CDR2 SMNVEV (reference sequence). V shed 5 bases and J shed 6 bases, with 19 bases lying between them. The CDR3 has 15 residues.

This clonotype was seen ten or more times. V is TRBV28 and J is TRBJ2-5, with D possibly called TRBD1 or TRBD2 (5 bases each). Germline V CDR1 and CDR2: MDHEN, SYDVKM. This CDR3 is built from 14 residues. V was trimmed by 2 bases and J by 5 bases, leaving 12 bases between them. The CDR3, as DNA: TGTGCCAGCAGTTTAGGGGGTAGGACGGAGACCCAGTACTTC. It specifies CASSLGGRTETQYF.

This clonotype appeared a few times. This chain uses TRBV6-1 with TRBJ2-7, with 9 bases aligning to TRBD2. The length of the CDR3 is 15 residues. J was trimmed by 2 bases and V by 7 bases; bases with no gene match: 9. Germline CDR1 and CDR2: MNHNS and SASEGT. CDR3 DNA: TGTGCCAGCACCGATGGGGCTAGCGGGACCTACGAGCAGTACTTC. Translating it yields CASTDGASGTYEQYF.

This clonotype has just a few counts. The chain carries TRBV7-2 and TRBJ2-2; TRBD1 or TRBD2 may be the D gene (6 bases each). Trimming shortened V by 2 bases and J by 6 bases, and 13 bases separated the two germline ends. Germline assignment: CDR1 SGHTA and CDR2 FQGNSA. This CDR3 has 15 amino acids. The CDR3 spells CASSLRGQSAGELFF. For the CDR3, the DNA is TGTGCCAGCAGCTTACGGGGGCAGAGTGCCGGGGAGCTGTTTTTT.

This clonotype was counted between two and nine times. The genes are TRBV30 and TRBJ2-3; no clear D gene. The germline V gene has CDR1 GTSNPN and CDR2 SVGIG (reference sequence). The CDR3 length is 15 residues. V was clipped by 7 bases and J by 5 bases, with 22 bases between them. In DNA form, the CDR3 reads TGTGCCTCTACGCGGCGGTGGCCCGAGGTAGATACGCAGTATTTT. Amino acid sequence: CASTRRWPEVDTQYF. Complete variable domain (other parts from reference TRBV30 and TRBJ2-3): SQTIHQWPATLVQPVGSPLSLECTVEGTSNPNLYWYRQAAGRGLQLLFYSVGIGQISSEVPQNLSASRPQDRQFILSSKKLLLSDSGFYLCASTRRWPEVDTQYFGPGTRLTVL.

Turning to this clonotype: A much larger clone differs from this one at a single base, so this may be a read error. The chain is built from TRBV7-3 and TRBJ2-6; no clear D gene. The germline gives CDR1 SGHTA, CDR2 FQGTGA. Trimming left V 5 bases short and J 5 bases short, with 10 bases between. The CDR3 consists of 14 residues. The CDR3 DNA sequence: TGTGCCAGCAGCCAAGGGTATTGGGCCAACGTCCTGACTTTC. Translated, it gives CASSQGYWANVLTF.

This clonotype was counted a few times. The rearrangement joins TRBV30 to TRBJ1-2, with D perhaps matching TRBD1 (6 bases). CDR1 and CDR2 from the germline V gene are GTSNPN and SVGIG (reference sequence). Trimming removed 0 bases at V and 4 bases at J, with 15 bases between. The CDR3 sequence is 15 residues long. The CDR3 DNA is TGTGCCTGGAGTGTATCTGGCAGGGGAAGCTATGGCTACACCTTC. As protein: CAWSVSGRGSYGYTF.

A note on this clonotype: It may be a read error: a sequence one base away is much more abundant. V usage is TRBV20-1 and J usage is TRBJ2-2; D perhaps matches TRBD2 (5 bases). CDR1 and CDR2 from the germline V gene are DFQATT and SNEGSKA (reference sequence). The length of the CDR3 is 12 residues. V was trimmed by 8 bases and J by 5 bases, leaving 12 bases between them. In DNA form, the CDR3 reads TGCAGTTCCGCCCGGAGGACCGGGGAGCTGTTTTTT. Protein product: CSSARRTGELFF.

There are many counts of this clonotype. This chain uses TRBV12-3 or TRBV12-4 with TRBJ1-2, with unresolved D. Trimming removed 6 bases from V and 8 bases from J, with 10 bases in between. The CDR3 runs to 11 residues. CDR3 sequence: CASSSEGGYTF. In nucleotides, the CDR3 is TGTGCCAGCAGCAGCGAAGGGGGCTACACCTTC.

This clonotype was seen ten or more times. This chain links TRBV5-1 with TRBJ1-4, with 7 bases identical to TRBD1. The CDR3 is 14 amino acids. V was clipped by 5 bases and J by 5 bases; unmatched bases: 6. The germline V gene encodes CDR1 SGHRS and CDR2 YFSETQ. The DNA of the CDR3 is TGCGCCAGCAGGAGGGACAGTCAAAATGAAAAACTGTTTTTT. Translated: CASRRDSQNEKLFF.

Ten or more counts support this clonotype. This chain uses TRBV20-1 with TRBJ2-3; 9 bases match TRBD2. V lost 6 bases and J lost 7; bases outside the gene matches: 11. The CDR3 totals 14 residues. CDR1 is DFQATT and CDR2 is SNEGSKA in the germline V gene (reference sequence). This CDR3 is CSAQWGGGGNTQYF. Written as DNA, the CDR3 is TGCAGTGCCCAGTGGGGCGGGGGGGGCAATACGCAGTATTTT.

The chain employs TRBV7-2 and TRBJ2-5; D may be TRBD1 or TRBD2 (6 bases each). Between the trimmed V and J ends, which lost 5 bases and 5 bases, there was a span of 12 bases. Per the germline V gene, CDR1 is SGHTA and CDR2 is FQGNSA. This CDR3 has 13 amino acids. CDR3 sequence (DNA): TGTGCCAGCAGCCGGGGGCCCGGCGAGACCCAGTACTTC. Translated: CASSRGPGETQYF.

This clonotype was recorded at least ten times. This chain connects TRBV7-9 to TRBJ2-5, with TRBD1 as a possible D gene (6 bases). V was trimmed by 2 bases and J by 4 bases, leaving 11 bases between them. The CDR3 has 14 amino acids. The germline gives CDR1 SEHNR, CDR2 FQNEAQ (reference sequence). The CDR3 region is CASSLLGRGETQYF. The CDR3 region has the DNA TGTGCCAGCAGCTTACTTGGCAGGGGAGAGACCCAGTACTTC.

The V call is TRBV20-1, the J call TRBJ2-5; D is uncertain. Trimming removed 6 bases from V and 0 bases from J, with 8 bases in between. The CDR3 is made up of 12 amino acids. Germline assignment: CDR1 DFQATT and CDR2 SNEGSKA (reference sequence). CDR3 bases: TGCAGTGCCCAGAAGGACCAAGAGACCCAGTACTTC. Protein product: CSAQKDQETQYF.

This clonotype has a count of ten or more. The V and J genes are TRBV10-3 and TRBJ2-5; D is possibly TRBD1 (5 bases). Germline lookup yields CDR1 ENHRY and CDR2 SYGVKD. This CDR3 is 14 amino acids long. V was clipped by 4 bases and J by 0 bases, with 9 bases between them. The CDR3: CAISVRQNQETQYF. The CDR3 nucleotides read TGTGCCATCAGTGTTAGACAGAACCAAGAGACCCAGTACTTC.

This clonotype appeared many times. The J gene is TRBJ1-3, the V gene TRBV5-1; the D is unclear. Germline lookup yields CDR1 SGHRS and CDR2 YFSETQ. There are 17 residues in the CDR3. V was trimmed by 4 bases and J by 0 bases, leaving 17 bases between them. The CDR3 coding sequence is TGCGCCAGCAGCCCCACAACACAGTCGAGCTCTGGAAACACCATATATTTT. Translation: CASSPTTQSSSGNTIYF.

This clonotype was observed many times. The chain combines TRBV6-4 with TRBJ1-6, with TRBD1 identical over 7 bases. The CDR3 contains 19 residues. CDR1 and CDR2 from the germline V gene are MRHNA and SNTAGT. The V and J ends lost 5 bases and 10 bases, in that order; junction bases with no gene match: 23. CDR3 nucleotide sequence: TGTGCCAGCAGTCACGGGACAGACTCCCTAGGACTGGAAGGCTCACCCCTCCACTTT. Translation: CASSHGTDSLGLEGSPLHF.

This clonotype was counted many times. The gene calls are TRBV4-3 and TRBJ1-2, with D hard to call. The V end was cut by 0 bases, the J end by 8 bases, with 7 bases between. Germline-derived CDR1 and CDR2 are LGHNA and YSLEER. The CDR3 spans 12 residues. CDR3: CASSQEGRGYTF. The CDR3 bases are TGCGCCAGCAGCCAAGAGGGTAGAGGCTACACCTTC.